This T cell receptor beta chain was recovered during a study of T cell repertoires in cytomegalovirus infection. On the study more broadly: Public TCR beta signatures indicated both CMV infection and matching HLA type.

V was cut by 5 bases and J by 0 bases, with 7 bases left in between. The CDR3 length is 13 residues. The germline gives CDR1 SGHTA, CDR2 FQGNSA. Each CDR3 protein is one row after TCRdb ran MiXCR on the reads. The repertoire includes 300,000 to 400,000 distinct CDR3 sequences, 18% of them detected once, and around 10% sits in the top ten. Sequencing used PBMCs. This TCR was recovered from a human donor in good health (CMV status not recorded). Some clones in this sample may be carry-over from other donors' samples. The chain uses TRBV7-2 and TRBJ1-1; no definite D call. The CDR3 sequence: CASSQIMNTEAFF. CDR3 nucleotide sequence: TGTGCCAGCAGCCAGATCATGAACACTGAAGCTTTCTTT.